This passage covers 30 T cell receptor beta chains from one sample sequenced in a study of beta chain features in type 1 diabetes. Every bit of the isolated RNA underwent reverse transcription, so sequencing read expressed TCRB transcripts. Here immunoSEQ multiplex PCR was the method, and the copy in TCRdb shows in-frame clones only, minus some. The sample comprises hundreds of thousands of clones, about an eighth of which are singletons, and less than 0.025% rests with the top ten. Study results and limitations: When Type 1 diabetes patients were examined, their TCRB CDR3s proved moderately but significantly shorter in all four CD4+ subsets.

Antigen specificity for these receptors is unknown. Sequenced input: naive CD4+ T cells from blood. The receptors were sampled from a man younger than 35 with type 1 diabetes.

This chain connects TRBV27 to TRBJ1-1, with D hard to call. The CDR3 contains 13 residues. Germline assignment: CDR1 MNHEY and CDR2 SMNVEV (reference sequence). The ends were cut back, 5 bases at V and 4 bases at J, with 11 bases in the middle. Here the CDR3 reads CASSPQIATEAFF. The CDR3 nucleotides are TGTGCCAGCAGTCCGCAAATTGCCACTGAAGCTTTCTTT.

The V call is TRBV6-1, the J call TRBJ2-1, with TRBD1 matching 11 bases. This CDR3 region has 15 residues. Germline V lookup: CDR1 MNHNS, CDR2 SASEGT. The V segment lost 5 bases and the J segment 10 bases; nucleotides outside the gene matches: 10. The CDR3 DNA is TGTGCCAGCAGTTCCCCGGGACAGGGGGAACGGGAGCAGTTCTTC. Protein sequence: CASSSPGQGEREQFF.

This clone was seen only a few times. The rearrangement joins TRBV7-6 to TRBJ1-1; no clear D gene. Trimming pared 5 bases from V and 0 bases from J, leaving 13 bases between. The V gene's germline CDR1 is SGHVS and CDR2 FNYEAQ. This CDR3 spans 15 amino acids. The CDR3 nucleotides read TGTGCCAGCAGCCCTTTAGAGACGGTGAACACTGAAGCTTTCTTT. Translation gives CASSPLETVNTEAFF.

This clone has more than one count but fewer than ten. The rearrangement uses TRBV2 and TRBJ1-6; 8 nucleotides match TRBD1. The CDR3 is 14 residues long. Germline CDR1 SNHLY, CDR2 FYNNEI. V lost 6 bases, J lost 8 bases, and 6 bases stayed unmatched. CDR3 in DNA: TGTGCCAGCAGAGGACAGGGCGCAGATTCACCCCTCCACTTT. This encodes CASRGQGADSPLHF. The full variable domain, with the rest looked up from reference TRBV2 and TRBJ1-6, is EPEVTQTPSHQVTQMGQEVILRCVPISNHLYFYWYRQILGQKVEFLVSFYNNEISEKSEIFDDQFSVERPDGSNFTLKIRSTKLEDSAMYFCASRGQGADSPLHFGNGTRLTVT.

The sample holds a few counts of this clone. CDR3 residues: CASSLRTGGGDTQYF. In nucleotides, the CDR3 is TGTGCCAGCAGCCTCCGGACAGGGGGGGGAGATACGCAGTATTTT. The V and J genes are TRBV7-9 and TRBJ2-3; 10 bases match TRBD1. V gave up 5 bases and J gave up 5 bases; unmatched junction bases: 7. The CDR3 extends over 15 amino acids. Germline V gives CDR1 SEHNR, CDR2 FQNEAQ (reference sequence).

The rearrangement joins TRBV7-7 to TRBJ2-7, with 7 nucleotides matching TRBD2. CDR3 size: 16 residues. Unmatched junction bases numbered 10, after V lost 5 bases and J lost 0 bases. Germline CDR1 reads SSHAT; CDR2 reads FNYEAQ (reference sequence). The CDR3 bases are TGTGCCAGCAGCCCCGGGGGGATCGAGAGCTCCTACGAGCAGTACTTC. It encodes CASSPGGIESSYEQYF.

This clone was seen more than once but under ten times. The chain combines TRBV4-1 with TRBJ2-7, with 9 bases identical to TRBD2. Germline trimming cut 1 base from V and 2 bases from J; bases unmatched to any gene: 9. CDR3 length equals 17 residues. Germline V gene sequence: CDR1 MGHRA, CDR2 YSYEKL. The CDR3 bases are TGCGCCAGCAGCCAAGCCCTGCAGCGGGGGGCCGCCTACGAGCAGTACTTC. Encoded protein: CASSQALQRGAAYEQYF.

This sequence joins TRBV28 and TRBJ1-1; D unclear. The CDR3 has 15 amino acids. Looked up from germline, CDR1 is MDHEN and CDR2 is SYDVKM. V was pared by 2 bases and J by 0 bases, with 10 bases between. The CDR3 loop reads CASSLSSGLNTEAFF. The CDR3 DNA sequence: TGTGCCAGCAGTTTAAGTTCCGGACTGAACACTGAAGCTTTCTTT.

This chain uses TRBV5-1 with TRBJ1-6; D gene ambiguous. CDR3 length: 15 residues. From germline, CDR1 is SGHRS and CDR2 YFSETQ. Trimming removed 2 bases from V and 5 bases from J, with 11 bases in between. The CDR3 loop is CASSLIRANNSPLHF. In DNA, the CDR3 is TGCGCCAGCAGCTTAATCCGGGCCAATAATTCACCCCTCCACTTT.

This clone was picked up a small number of times. A read error may account for a junction end that differs from germline. The rearrangement uses TRBV7-7 and TRBJ2-5; D may be TRBD1 or TRBD2 (5 bases each). Per germline, CDR1 SSHAT and CDR2 FNYEAQ (reference sequence). The CDR3 extends over 16 amino acids. The CDR3 is CASSLASGAIWETQYF. DNA of the CDR3: TGTGCTAGCAGCTTAGCCTCCGGGGCCATATGGGAGACCCAGTACTTC.

The J gene is TRBJ1-1, the V gene TRBV5-1; D is unclear. V lost 3 bases to trimming and J lost 5 bases, with 11 bases between them. CDR3 length: 13 residues. Germline loops: CDR1 SGHRS, CDR2 YFSETQ. The chain's CDR3 is CASSSPPGTEAFF. In DNA, the CDR3 is TGCGCCAGCAGCTCCCCCCCCGGGACTGAAGCTTTCTTT.

This clone was seen only a few times. This sequence joins TRBV29-1 and TRBJ2-3; the match to TRBD2 covers 10 bases. Per the germline V gene, CDR1 is SQVTM and CDR2 is ANQGSEA. With 3 bases clipped from V and 2 bases from J, the junction kept 5 bases outside the gene matches. This CDR3 spans 15 amino acids. Here the CDR3 reads CSVEASGGVTDTQYF. The CDR3, as DNA: TGCAGCGTTGAGGCTAGCGGGGGAGTCACAGATACGCAGTATTTT.

The rearrangement links TRBV11-1 to TRBJ1-1, with a possible D match to TRBD1 (5 bases). This CDR3 has 14 residues. CDR1 SGHAT and CDR2 FQDESV come from the germline V gene (reference sequence). Trimming shortened V by 2 bases and J by 0 bases, and 7 bases separated the two germline ends. CDR3 sequence reads: CASSLSGLNTEAFF. The CDR3 nucleotides read TGTGCCAGCAGCTTATCAGGGCTGAACACTGAAGCTTTCTTT. Full variable domain (remainder filled in from reference TRBV11-1 and TRBJ1-1): EAEVAQSPRYKITEKSQAVAFWCDPISGHATLYWYRQILGQGPELLVQFQDESVVDDSQLPKDRFSAERLKGVDSTLKIQPAELGDSAMYLCASSLSGLNTEAFFGQGTRLTVV.

This clone was detected only a few times. This chain connects TRBV6-1 to TRBJ2-7, with D possibly TRBD2 on 6 matching bases. In germline, CDR1 is MNHNS, CDR2 SASEGT. There are 14 residues in the CDR3. Trimming took off 5 bases at V and 2 bases at J, with 13 bases between the two ends. The CDR3 region is CASSPPSEPYEQYF. The DNA for the CDR3 is TGTGCCAGCAGTCCACCTAGCGAGCCCTACGAGCAGTACTTC.

The CDR3 region is CASSWDKFNTGELFF. The CDR3 DNA is TGCGCCAGCAGCTGGGACAAATTTAACACCGGGGAGCTGTTTTTT. The chain recombines TRBV5-1 with TRBJ2-2, with D possibly being TRBD1 (6 bases). The germline V gene encodes CDR1 SGHRS and CDR2 YFSETQ. This CDR3 is built from 15 residues. The ends were cut back, 3 bases at V and 2 bases at J, with 11 bases in the middle.

The V gene is TRBV7-9, the J gene TRBJ2-1; D is perhaps TRBD2 (6 bases). Between the trimmed V and J ends, which lost 5 bases and 0 bases, there was a span of 11 bases. The CDR3 contains 15 residues. Germline CDR1 reads SEHNR; CDR2 reads FQNEAQ (reference sequence). CDR3 sequence: CASSPAGLSYNEQFF. In nucleotides, the CDR3 is TGTGCCAGCAGCCCCGCGGGGCTCTCCTACAATGAGCAGTTCTTC.

To note about this clone: This specimen includes other DNA sequences encoding the same CDR3. The chain couples TRBV30 to TRBJ1-1; no clear D. Trimming removed 2 bases at V and 0 bases at J, with 4 bases between. The length of the CDR3 is 12 residues. Looked up from germline, CDR1 is GTSNPN and CDR2 is SVGIG (reference sequence). CDR3 sequence (DNA): TGTGCCTGGAGTATATTGAACACTGAAGCTTTCTTT. This codes for CAWSILNTEAFF.

This chain connects TRBV18 to TRBJ1-2; 12 nucleotides align to TRBD1. The ends lost 3 bases at V and 6 bases at J; junction bases unmatched: 8. The CDR3 totals 16 residues. The germline gives CDR1 KGHSH, CDR2 LQKENI. The CDR3 region has the DNA TGTGCCAGCTCACCCGCGGGACAGGGGGCGTTGAATGGCTACACCTTC. Its translation: CASSPAGQGALNGYTF.

This clone has just a few counts. The chain uses TRBV20-1 and TRBJ2-1; 8 nucleotides match TRBD2. Germline CDR1 reads DFQATT; CDR2 reads SNEGSKA (reference sequence). The trim removed 6 bases at V and 9 bases at J, leaving 4 bases unmatched. This CDR3 has 11 amino acids. In DNA, the CDR3 is TGCAGTGCCGGGGGGGCTGGTGAGCAGTTCTTC. The encoded protein is CSAGGAGEQFF.

This chain connects TRBV30 to TRBJ1-5; no definite D call. This CDR3 is 14 amino acids long. Germline V lookup: CDR1 GTSNPN, CDR2 SVGIG (reference sequence). V was trimmed by 1 base and J by 0 bases, leaving 7 bases between them. The CDR3 loop is CAWSEVNSNQPQHF. DNA for the CDR3: TGTGCCTGGAGTGAGGTTAATAGCAATCAGCCCCAGCATTTT.

This clone has more than one count but fewer than ten. This chain connects TRBV5-1 to TRBJ2-1, with a weak D call TRBD1 (6 bases). Trimming left V 4 bases short and J 4 bases short, with 9 bases between. This CDR3 comprises 13 residues. The germline CDR1 and CDR2 sequences are SGHRS and YFSETQ. The CDR3 loop is CASSGTPYNEQFF. The CDR3 DNA reads as TGCGCCAGCAGCGGGACACCATACAATGAGCAGTTCTTC.

This clone was seen more than once but under ten times. Mismatch with germline at one junction end may stem from a read error. The V call is TRBV7-7, the J call TRBJ2-3, with D hard to call. The CDR3 extends over 13 amino acids. Germline values: CDR1 SSHAT, CDR2 FNYEAQ (reference sequence). CDR3 DNA sequence: TGTGCTAGCAGCTTAGCATCCCAAGATACGCAGTATTTT. It codes for CASSLASQDTQYF.

This clone was seen more than once but under ten times. The chain combines TRBV19 with TRBJ1-1; no firm D call. The V and J ends lost 5 bases and 0 bases respectively, with 13 bases between them. The CDR3 extends over 15 amino acids. Germline V CDR1 and CDR2: LNHDA, SQIVND (reference sequence). In DNA, the CDR3 is TGTGCCAGTAGTGAACTTTTCCCCATGAACACTGAAGCTTTCTTT. It specifies CASSELFPMNTEAFF.

V usage is TRBV4-2 and J usage is TRBJ1-4; 9 bases fit TRBD1. Trimming removed 5 bases from V and 6 bases from J; junction bases left unmatched: 7. The germline V gene encodes CDR1 LGHNA and CDR2 YNFKEQ. There are 15 residues in the CDR3. The CDR3 loop reads CASSVPGQGDEKLFF. In DNA, the CDR3 is TGTGCCAGCAGCGTGCCGGGACAGGGAGATGAAAAACTGTTTTTT.

The chain joins TRBV11-3 to TRBJ2-1; tentatively, D is TRBD1 (6 bases). CDR3 size: 16 residues. The germline gives CDR1 SGHNT, CDR2 YENEEA. Trimming removed 1 base at V and 7 bases at J, with 17 bases between. Here the CDR3 DNA reads TGTGCCAGCAGCTTAGGACAGGTCAAATCTAAGAATGAGCAGTTCTTC. Translation: CASSLGQVKSKNEQFF.

The chain carries TRBV10-3 and TRBJ2-3; TRBD1 agrees at 7 bases. The CDR3 totals 14 residues. Trimming took 9 bases from V and 2 from J; bases not matched to a gene: 8. Germline CDR1 is ENHRY and CDR2 is SYGVKD. The CDR3 nucleotides read TGTGCCATTCGACAGGGCACCGCCACAGATACGCAGTATTTT. It codes for CAIRQGTATDTQYF.

The rearrangement links TRBV30 to TRBJ2-3, with D perhaps matching TRBD2 (6 bases). CDR1 and CDR2 (germline): GTSNPN, SVGIG (reference sequence). V gave up 7 bases and J gave up 7 bases, with 21 bases separating them. This CDR3 region has 14 residues. The CDR3 region is CASREAGPLNTQYF. CDR3 nucleotides: TGTGCCTCTAGGGAGGCGGGGCCCCTGAATACGCAGTATTTT.

A word on this clone: An end of the junction does not agree with germline; a read error may underlie this. V gene TRBV7-9 combines with J gene TRBJ2-3; TRBD2 aligns across 9 bases. The germline CDR1 and CDR2 sequences are SEHNR and FQNEAQ (reference sequence). The CDR3 runs 15 residues. CDR3 protein: CASSLLRGGTDTQYF. The CDR3 nucleotides are TGTGCCAGCAGCTTATTGCGGGGGGGCACGGATACGCAGTATTTT.

This rearrangement joins TRBV19 to TRBJ1-5; D is undetermined. In germline, CDR1 is LNHDA, CDR2 SQIVND (reference sequence). This CDR3 is built from 15 residues. V lost 6 bases and J 2 bases, leaving 14 bases between the germline ends. The CDR3 sequence: CASSPVPGGNQPQHF. CDR3 bases: TGTGCCAGTAGCCCCGTCCCCGGCGGCAATCAGCCCCAGCATTTT.

This clone has more than one count but fewer than ten. The V gene is TRBV30, the J gene TRBJ2-7; 9 positions match TRBD1. Germline loops: CDR1 GTSNPN, CDR2 SVGIG (reference sequence). The CDR3 spans 13 residues. J gave up 3 bases and V 0 bases, and 0 bases lay outside the gene matches. This CDR3 reads CAWSVDRGYEQYF. The DNA for the CDR3 is TGTGCCTGGAGTGTGGACAGGGGCTACGAGCAGTACTTC.